The 31 T cell receptor beta chains given below trace back to one sample, sequenced in a study of cytomegalovirus exposure and HLA in healthy donors (TCRdb year 2017). Receptors were amplified or captured by the immunoSEQ multiplex PCR assay. TCRdb holds this immuneACCESS table with in-frame rearrangements only. Some clones are missing; in checked studies, unresolved V genes explain under half, and the rest has no known cause. This sample has some 350,000 clones in its table, and roughly 87% of those were observed once. The top ten constitute roughly 1.2% of the sample. The sample taken for sequencing was PBMCs. The receptors shown here come from a woman younger than 45 in good health and CMV-seropositive.

The chain has TRBV5-4 and TRBJ2-7; D call uncertain. CDR1 is SGHNT, CDR2 YYREEE, per germline (reference sequence). The CDR3 has 13 residues. Trimming took off 4 bases at V and 0 bases at J, with 8 bases between the two ends. Here the CDR3 reads CASSPDISYEQYF. CDR3 in DNA: TGTGCCAGCAGCCCGGATATCTCCTACGAGCAGTACTTC.

The chain carries TRBV30 and TRBJ2-1; TRBD2 is a possible D gene (5 bases). V shed 0 bases and J shed 4 bases, with 16 bases lying between them. Germline V lookup: CDR1 GTSNPN, CDR2 SVGIG (reference sequence). The CDR3 extends over 16 amino acids. The CDR3 reads CAWSVLGFQLYNEQFF. The CDR3 DNA sequence: TGTGCCTGGAGTGTACTAGGCTTCCAGCTTTACAATGAGCAGTTCTTC.

The chain uses TRBV25-1 and TRBJ1-2; D is uncertain. Germline V gene lookup returns CDR1 MGHDK and CDR2 SYGVNS. This CDR3 contains 13 residues. Deletions cut 2 bases from V and 1 base from J, with 5 bases between. CDR3 region: CASSEMVNYGYTF. In DNA, the CDR3 is TGTGCCAGCAGTGAAATGGTTAACTATGGCTACACCTTC.

This chain joins TRBV30 and TRBJ1-1, with D possibly matching TRBD1 (5 bases). Germline CDR1 is GTSNPN and CDR2 is SVGIG (reference sequence). V lost 8 bases, J lost 5 bases, and 18 bases lay in between. This CDR3 region has 13 residues. The CDR3 nucleotides are TGTGCCCAGACCCCGGGGCGGGGAACTGAAGCTTTCTTT. As protein: CAQTPGRGTEAFF.

This chain links TRBV6-6 with TRBJ1-3; no firm D call. Germline V CDR1 and CDR2: MNHNY, SVGAGI (reference sequence). The CDR3 is 16 residues long. V lost 2 bases to trimming and J lost 2 bases, with 13 bases between them. CDR3 loop: CASSYPGRRTGNTIYF. CDR3 in DNA: TGTGCCAGCAGTTACCCCGGACGGCGTACTGGAAACACCATATATTTT.

This clone was seen only a few times. The chain recombines TRBV29-1 with TRBJ1-2, with 7 nucleotides matching TRBD1. The CDR3 loop spans 12 amino acids. Germline CDR1 and CDR2: SQVTM and ANQGSEA. V lost 6 bases, J lost 1 base, and 2 bases stayed unmatched. CDR3 DNA sequence: TGCAGCGTGACAGGGCTTAACTATGGCTACACCTTC. Its translation is CSVTGLNYGYTF.

J is TRBJ2-7 and V is TRBV14; D is tentatively TRBD1 or TRBD2 (5 bases each). Germline lookup yields CDR1 SGHDN and CDR2 FVKESK. CDR3 length: 12 amino acids. The V gene lost 5 bases and the J gene lost 5 bases, with 10 bases spanning the gap. CDR3 DNA: TGTGCCAGCAGCGGGGGACGGAACGAGCAGTACTTC. Translating it yields CASSGGRNEQYF. The full variable domain, in which reference TRBV14 and TRBJ2-7 provide the parts outside the CDR3, is EAGVTQFPSHSVIEKGQTVTLRCDPISGHDNLYWYRRVMGKEIKFLLHFVKESKQDESGMPNNRFLAERTGGTYSTLKVQPAELEDSGVYFCASSGGRNEQYFGPGTRLTVT.

The CDR3 sequence is CASRWRASDNYNEQFF. In DNA form, the CDR3 reads TGTGCCAGTAGATGGCGAGCTAGCGACAACTACAATGAGCAGTTCTTC. This chain links TRBV19 with TRBJ2-1; perhaps TRBD2 as D (6 bases). The CDR3 spans 16 residues. Per germline, CDR1 LNHDA and CDR2 SQIVND (reference sequence). V shed 6 bases and J shed 3 bases, with 18 bases lying between them.

The chain couples TRBV30 to TRBJ1-5, with unresolved D. V lost 1 base, J lost 2 bases, and 6 bases lay in between. Germline V gene sequence: CDR1 GTSNPN, CDR2 SVGIG (reference sequence). The CDR3 length is 13 residues. The DNA for the CDR3 is TGTGCCTGGAGTGACCGGGGCAATCAGCCCCAGCATTTT. It codes for CAWSDRGNQPQHF.

V usage is TRBV2 and J usage is TRBJ2-3, with D possibly TRBD2 on 5 matching bases. V was trimmed by 1 base and J by 2 bases, leaving 10 bases between them. This CDR3 region has 15 residues. Germline CDR1 SNHLY, CDR2 FYNNEI. In DNA form, the CDR3 reads TGTGCCAGCAGTGAAGGGCGGGCACACACAGATACGCAGTATTTT. This encodes CASSEGRAHTDTQYF. The full variable domain, rest sourced from reference TRBV2 and TRBJ2-3, is EPEVTQTPSHQVTQMGQEVILRCVPISNHLYFYWYRQILGQKVEFLVSFYNNEISEKSEIFDDQFSVERPDGSNFTLKIRSTKLEDSAMYFCASSEGRAHTDTQYFGPGTRLTVL.

The count of this clone is one. This chain connects TRBV27 to TRBJ2-2, with D perhaps matching TRBD1 or TRBD2 (5 bases each). V lost 3 bases and J lost 4, with 12 bases in between. This CDR3 has 15 residues. Germline V gives CDR1 MNHEY, CDR2 SMNVEV (reference sequence). The CDR3: CASSFRDGFTGELFF. In nucleotides, the CDR3 is TGTGCCAGCAGTTTTCGGGACGGATTCACCGGGGAGCTGTTTTTT.

The rearrangement joins TRBV9 to TRBJ1-1; D is possibly TRBD1 (6 bases). This CDR3 comprises 13 residues. V dropped 7 bases and J dropped 4 bases, with 14 bases sitting between them. The V gene's germline CDR1 is SGDLS and CDR2 YYNGEE. This CDR3 is CASAYGGGTEAFF. The CDR3 region has the DNA TGTGCCAGCGCCTACGGGGGCGGCACTGAAGCTTTCTTT.

This chain joins TRBV7-8 and TRBJ2-7, with D perhaps being TRBD1 or TRBD2 (5 bases each). Trimming stripped 4 bases from V and 1 base from J, with 11 bases between. This CDR3 has 14 residues. Germline assignment: CDR1 SGHVS and CDR2 FQNEAQ. CDR3 region: CASSSRDPSYEQYF. The CDR3 coding sequence is TGTGCCAGCAGCTCCCGGGACCCGTCCTACGAGCAGTACTTC. Full variable domain (rest looked up from reference TRBV7-8 and TRBJ2-7): GAGVSQSPRYKVAKRGQDVALRCDPISGHVSLFWYQQALGQGPEFLTYFQNEAQLDKSGLPSDRFFAERPEGSVSTLKIQRTQQEDSAVYLCASSSRDPSYEQYFGPGTRLTVT.

This chain uses TRBV30 with TRBJ2-1, with 10 nucleotides matching TRBD2. The CDR3 runs to 16 residues. The V gene's germline CDR1 is GTSNPN and CDR2 SVGIG (reference sequence). Germline trimming cut 2 bases from V and 5 bases from J; bases unmatched to any gene: 9. The DNA of the CDR3 is TGTGCCTGGAGTATAAAGGGCCTAGCGGGAGACAATGAGCAGTTCTTC. The encoded protein is CAWSIKGLAGDNEQFF.

This chain connects TRBV6-1 to TRBJ1-5; D not certain. Deletions cut 4 bases from V and 5 bases from J, with 12 bases between. Germline V CDR1 and CDR2: MNHNS, SASEGT. The CDR3 extends over 14 amino acids. The CDR3 is CASSVHRSDQPQHF. CDR3 DNA: TGTGCCAGCAGTGTTCACCGAAGTGATCAGCCCCAGCATTTT.

This sequence joins TRBV7-6 and TRBJ2-7; D gene uncertain. Germline lookup yields CDR1 SGHVS and CDR2 FNYEAQ. V shed 0 bases and J shed 0 bases, with 6 bases lying between them. The CDR3 contains 14 residues. CDR3 protein: CASSLADGSYEQYF. CDR3 coding DNA: TGTGCCAGCAGCTTAGCGGACGGCTCCTACGAGCAGTACTTC.

V is TRBV13 and J is TRBJ2-5; D possibly uses TRBD1 or TRBD2 (5 bases each). The CDR3 has 14 amino acids. Trimming stripped 4 bases from V and 11 bases from J, with 20 bases between. The V gene's germline CDR1 is PRHDT and CDR2 FYEKMQ (reference sequence). The CDR3 is CASSSPGTTLAQYF. The CDR3 DNA follows: TGTGCCAGCAGCTCCCCCGGGACCACCCTGGCGCAGTACTTC.

This chain links TRBV29-1 with TRBJ2-5, with 9 nucleotides matching TRBD2. The germline gives CDR1 SQVTM, CDR2 ANQGSEA. This CDR3 spans 13 amino acids. The ends lost 5 bases at V and 4 bases at J; junction bases unmatched: 5. The CDR3 loop reads CSVLTSGRETQYF. In DNA, the CDR3 is TGCAGCGTTCTTACTAGCGGGCGAGAGACCCAGTACTTC. Full variable domain (outside the CDR3, taken from reference TRBV29-1 and TRBJ2-5): SAVISQKPSRDICQRGTSLTIQCQVDSQVTMMFWYRQQPGQSLTLIATANQGSEATYESGFVIDKFPISRPNLTFSTLTVSNMSPEDSSIYLCSVLTSGRETQYFGPGTRLLVL.

This chain connects TRBV30 to TRBJ1-2; D ambiguous. CDR3 length: 11 residues. Germline V gives CDR1 GTSNPN, CDR2 SVGIG (reference sequence). Trimming took 1 base from V and 8 from J, leaving 8 bases between them. The CDR3, as DNA: TGTGCCTGGAGTGGGCAGTGGGGCTACACCTTC. Translating it yields CAWSGQWGYTF.

This chain connects TRBV7-2 to TRBJ1-5; D might be TRBD1 (5 bases). V lost 5 bases and J 0 bases, leaving 11 bases between the germline ends. Germline CDR1 and CDR2: SGHTA and FQGNSA. This CDR3 contains 15 residues. CDR3 in amino acids: CASSAQGYSNQPQHF. CDR3 coding DNA: TGTGCCAGCAGCGCCCAGGGATATAGCAATCAGCCCCAGCATTTT.

The rearrangement uses TRBV27 and TRBJ1-1, with D possibly being TRBD1 (6 bases). Germline CDR1 reads MNHEY; CDR2 reads SMNVEV (reference sequence). Trimming left V 6 bases short and J 5 bases short, with 13 bases between. This CDR3 has 13 amino acids. Here the CDR3 DNA reads TGTGCCAGCAGAGTCAGGGGCGGGACTGAAGCTTTCTTT. Amino acids: CASRVRGGTEAFF.

The chain joins TRBV7-6 to TRBJ2-3; TRBD2 might be the D (5 bases). This CDR3 is 16 amino acids long. The germline V gene has CDR1 SGHVS and CDR2 FNYEAQ. The V end lost 1 base, the J end lost 4 bases, and 15 bases lay between the germline ends. Written as DNA, the CDR3 is TGTGCCAGCAGCTTAGGGCCGGGATTTGTGGCAGATACGCAGTATTTT. Protein product: CASSLGPGFVADTQYF.

V is TRBV19 and J is TRBJ1-6; the D gene is possibly TRBD1 (5 bases). This CDR3 spans 15 amino acids. V was clipped by 5 bases and J by 9 bases, with 17 bases between them. Looked up from germline, CDR1 is LNHDA and CDR2 is SQIVND (reference sequence). CDR3 residues: CASSQMQGLASPLHF. CDR3 in DNA: TGTGCCAGTAGTCAAATGCAGGGTTTGGCTTCACCCCTCCACTTT.

The gene calls are TRBV7-8 and TRBJ1-4; 7 nucleotides line up with TRBD1. This CDR3 contains 15 residues. Germline CDR1 reads SGHVS; CDR2 reads FQNEAQ. Unmatched junction bases numbered 4, after V lost 1 base and J lost 5 bases. The CDR3 coding sequence is TGTGCCAGCAGCTTAGAGGGGGCGCGAAATGAAAAACTGTTTTTT. This sequence encodes CASSLEGARNEKLFF.

V and J are TRBV7-8 and TRBJ2-7, with D perhaps TRBD2 (6 bases). This CDR3 comprises 15 residues. Looked up from germline, CDR1 is SGHVS and CDR2 is FQNEAQ. Trimming left V 8 bases short and J 6 bases short, with 23 bases between. Here the CDR3 DNA reads TGTGCCAGCCGCCTCATGGGGACTGACCGTGGCGAGCAGTACTTC. Its protein is CASRLMGTDRGEQYF.

The chain employs TRBV28 and TRBJ2-7; TRBD2 aligns across 13 bases. This CDR3 comprises 14 residues. V trimming: 2 bases; J trimming: 9 bases; junction bases outside the gene matches: 4. Germline CDR1 reads MDHEN; CDR2 reads SYDVKM. The CDR3, as DNA: TGTGCCAGCAGTTTACGGGGACTAGCGGGGCGGCAGTACTTC. Translation gives CASSLRGLAGRQYF.

This clone has just one count. V usage is TRBV27 and J usage is TRBJ2-7, with no clear D. The V end lost 3 bases, the J end lost 0 bases, and 12 bases lay between the germline ends. The CDR3 is made up of 15 amino acids. The germline V gene encodes CDR1 MNHEY and CDR2 SMNVEV (reference sequence). CDR3 protein: CASSFGPLSSYEQYF. Here the CDR3 DNA reads TGTGCCAGCAGTTTCGGTCCGCTAAGCTCCTACGAGCAGTACTTC.

V usage is TRBV28 and J usage is TRBJ2-2, with 7 bases lining up with TRBD1. Germline-derived CDR1 and CDR2 are MDHEN and SYDVKM. J lost 7 bases, V lost 6 bases, and 8 bases had no gene match. The CDR3 spans 14 residues. CDR3 sequence (DNA): TGTGCCAGCAGCCCGAGGGGGCATGGCGGGGAGCTGTTTTTT. Translating it yields CASSPRGHGGELFF.

To note about this clone: Other DNA sequences in the sample encode the same CDR3. The rearrangement links TRBV27 to TRBJ2-7; D is unclear. Germline assignment: CDR1 MNHEY and CDR2 SMNVEV (reference sequence). The V gene lost 3 bases and the J gene lost 4 bases, with 4 bases spanning the gap. The CDR3 loop spans 11 amino acids. The CDR3 DNA reads TGTGCCAGCAGTTTTAATTACGAGCAGTACTTC. This encodes CASSFNYEQYF.

The chain links TRBV28 to TRBJ2-5; unclear D gene. V was cut by 7 bases and J by 3 bases, with 18 bases left in between. The CDR3 extends over 15 amino acids. CDR1 is MDHEN, CDR2 SYDVKM, per germline. The CDR3 DNA is TGTGCCAGCACTCCTTGGAGCCTCTGGGAAGAGACCCAGTACTTC. Its protein product is CASTPWSLWEETQYF.

This chain links TRBV15 with TRBJ2-5, with 7 positions matching TRBD1. This CDR3 region has 13 residues. The germline CDR1 and CDR2 sequences are LNHNV and YYDKDF (reference sequence). V shed 6 bases, J shed 4 bases, and the junction held 5 bases outside the gene matches. The DNA of the CDR3 is TGTGCCACCAGGGGACAGAGTACAGAGACCCAGTACTTC. This translates into CATRGQSTETQYF.